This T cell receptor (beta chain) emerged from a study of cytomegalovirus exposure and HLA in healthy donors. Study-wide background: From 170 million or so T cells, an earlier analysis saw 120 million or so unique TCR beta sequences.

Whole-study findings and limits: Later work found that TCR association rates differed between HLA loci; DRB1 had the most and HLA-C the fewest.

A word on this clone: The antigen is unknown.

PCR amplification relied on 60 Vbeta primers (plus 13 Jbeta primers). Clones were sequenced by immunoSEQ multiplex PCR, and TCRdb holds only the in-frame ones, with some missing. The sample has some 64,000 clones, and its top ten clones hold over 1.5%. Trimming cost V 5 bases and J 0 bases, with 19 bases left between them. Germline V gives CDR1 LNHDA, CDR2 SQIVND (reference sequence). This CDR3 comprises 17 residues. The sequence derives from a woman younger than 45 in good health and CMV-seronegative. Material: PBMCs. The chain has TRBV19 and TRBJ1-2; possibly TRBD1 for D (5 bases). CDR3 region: CASSLSSSPGANYGYTF. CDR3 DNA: TGTGCCAGTAGTCTGTCGTCCTCCCCGGGGGCTAACTATGGCTACACCTTC.